The 9 T cell receptor beta chains below were found in one sample sequenced in a study of blood T cell repertoires in COVID-19. Using immunoSEQ multiplex PCR, the repertoire was profiled, and TCRdb retains in-frame clones only, with some absent. The table includes roughly 100,000 clones, 84% detected once. The sequenced material came from peripheral blood. These receptors came from a human donor in a cohort sampled during active COVID-19.

The V call is TRBV12-3 or TRBV12-4, the J call TRBJ2-5, with 11 bases lining up with TRBD1. This CDR3 has 13 residues. CDR3 DNA: TGTGTGGCCCGGGGACAGGGGGTAAAGACCCAGTACTTC. This encodes CVARGQGVKTQYF.

The chain joins TRBV7-2 to TRBJ2-7; TRBD1 matches 11 bases. The CDR3 extends over 14 amino acids. The J segment lost 2 bases and the V segment lost 5 bases, leaving 2 bases of the junction unmatched. In germline, CDR1 is SGHTA, CDR2 FQGNSA. The CDR3 reads CASSEGQGAYEQYF. The CDR3 DNA follows: TGTGCCAGCAGCGAGGGACAGGGGGCCTACGAGCAGTACTTC.

The V and J genes are TRBV12-1 and TRBJ2-7; TRBD2 is the table's D call, not checked against the DNA. TRBV12-1 is described as a pseudogene. This CDR3 contains 12 residues. The CDR3: CASSFNDREQYF. The CDR3 DNA reads TGTGCCAGCAGCTTTAATGATCGGGAGCAGTACTTC.

The table lists this clone with a few counts. This CDR3 is also generated by other DNA sequences in the sample. The chain combines TRBV6-1 with TRBJ2-7, with a weak D call TRBD2 (6 bases). Germline values: CDR1 MNHNS, CDR2 SASEGT. The CDR3 sequence is 14 residues long. V lost 1 base and J lost 2, with 9 bases in between. The CDR3: CASSEGGLAYEQYF. CDR3 nucleotide sequence: TGTGCCAGCAGTGAAGGGGGACTCGCCTACGAGCAGTACTTC.

The J gene is TRBJ2-7, the V gene TRBV11-2, with a possible D match to TRBD1 (5 bases). The CDR3 is 14 amino acids. Germline-derived CDR1 and CDR2 are SGHAT and FQNNGV. Trimming stripped 4 bases from V and 0 bases from J, with 10 bases between. The CDR3 spells CASSSGRNSYEQYF. CDR3 DNA sequence: TGTGCCAGCAGCTCAGGGCGGAACTCCTACGAGCAGTACTTC.

V usage is TRBV4-2 and J usage is TRBJ2-3; tentative D call: TRBD2 (5 bases). The CDR3 is 14 amino acids. The germline V gene encodes CDR1 LGHNA and CDR2 YNFKEQ. Trimming took off 0 bases at V and 6 bases at J, with 10 bases between the two ends. The DNA for the CDR3 is TGTGCCAGCAGCCAAGATGGTGGAGGTGATACGCAGTATTTT. Translated, it gives CASSQDGGGDTQYF.

This clone showed up just once. This chain links TRBV3-1 (or the pseudogene TRBV3-2) with TRBJ2-3, with 8 bases fitting TRBD2. The junction had 4 bases not matched to a gene; V was cut back by 6 bases and J by 2 bases. Germline V gene data show CDR1 as LGHDT and CDR2 as YNNKEL (reference sequence). The CDR3 is 14 residues long. CDR3 sequence reads: CASSQRGITDTQYF. CDR3 in DNA: TGTGCCAGCAGTCAGCGGGGGATCACAGATACGCAGTATTTT.

This clone was found a few times. This CDR3 is CASRTRGYRQWNTEAFF. DNA of the CDR3: TGTGCCAGCAGGACCCGCGGGTACCGACAATGGAACACTGAAGCTTTCTTT. V usage is TRBV28 and J usage is TRBJ1-1; D is undetermined. CDR1 MDHEN and CDR2 SYDVKM come from the germline V gene. The ends were cut back, 6 bases at V and 1 base at J, with 21 bases in the middle. The CDR3 is 17 residues long. Looking up the rest from reference TRBV28 and TRBJ1-1 gives the full variable domain: DVKVTQSSRYLVKRTGEKVFLECVQDMDHENMFWYRQDPGLGLRLIYFSYDVKMKEKGDIPEGYSVSREKKERFSLILESASTNQTSMYLCASRTRGYRQWNTEAFFGQGTRLTVV.

The chain links TRBV7-2 to TRBJ2-7, with TRBD1 matching over 9 bases. This CDR3 has 14 amino acids. CDR1 is SGHTA and CDR2 is FQGNSA in the germline V gene. The V and J ends lost 6 bases and 1 base, in that order; junction bases with no gene match: 4. The CDR3 region is CASSPGTGSYEQYF. The CDR3 coding sequence is TGTGCCAGCAGTCCCGGGACAGGGTCCTACGAGCAGTACTTC.